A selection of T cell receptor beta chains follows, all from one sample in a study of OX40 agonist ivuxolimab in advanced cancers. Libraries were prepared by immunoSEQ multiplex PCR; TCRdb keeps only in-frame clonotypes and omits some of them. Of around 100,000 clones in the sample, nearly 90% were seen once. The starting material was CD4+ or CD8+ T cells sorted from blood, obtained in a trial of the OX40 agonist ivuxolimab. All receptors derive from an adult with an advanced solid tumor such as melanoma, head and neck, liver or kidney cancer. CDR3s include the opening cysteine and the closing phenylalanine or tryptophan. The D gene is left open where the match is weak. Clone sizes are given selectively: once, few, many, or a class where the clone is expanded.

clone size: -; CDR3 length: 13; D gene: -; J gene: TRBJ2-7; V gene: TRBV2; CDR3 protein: CASSEPTPPEQYF; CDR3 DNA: TGTGCCAGCAGTGAACCCACGCCCCCCGAGCAGTACTTC
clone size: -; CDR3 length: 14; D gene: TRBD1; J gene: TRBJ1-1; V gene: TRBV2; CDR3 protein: CASRGRTGNTEAFF; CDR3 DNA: TGTGCCAGCAGGGGACGGACAGGGAACACTGAAGCTTTCTTT
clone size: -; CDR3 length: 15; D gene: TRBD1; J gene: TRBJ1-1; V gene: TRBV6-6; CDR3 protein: CASSYTGTGNTEAFF; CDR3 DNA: TGTGCCAGCAGTTACACCGGGACAGGGAACACTGAAGCTTTCTTT
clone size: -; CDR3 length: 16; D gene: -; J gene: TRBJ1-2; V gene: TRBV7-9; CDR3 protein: CASSGLSPSLNYGYTF; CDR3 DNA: TGTGCCAGCAGCGGACTTTCACCTAGCCTAAACTATGGCTACACCTTC
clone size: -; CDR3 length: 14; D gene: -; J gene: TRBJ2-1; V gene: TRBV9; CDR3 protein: CASSVKGSYNEQFF; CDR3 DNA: TGTGCCAGCAGCGTAAAAGGGAGCTACAATGAGCAGTTCTTC
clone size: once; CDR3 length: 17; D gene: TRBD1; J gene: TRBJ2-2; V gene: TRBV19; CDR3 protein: CASSLLPGQPNTGELFF; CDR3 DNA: TGTGCCAGTAGTCTGCTTCCGGGACAGCCGAACACCGGGGAGCTGTTTTTT
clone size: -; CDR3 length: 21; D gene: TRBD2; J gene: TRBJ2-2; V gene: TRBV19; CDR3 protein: CASNRDSGLAGGRRNTGELFF; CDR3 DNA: TGTGCCAGTAACAGGGATTCAGGACTAGCGGGGGGGCGCAGGAACACCGGGGAGCTGTTTTTT
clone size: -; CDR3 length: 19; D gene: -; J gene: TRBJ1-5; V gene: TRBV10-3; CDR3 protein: CAISESSGRKGNSNQPQHF; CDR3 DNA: TGTGCCATCAGTGAGTCCTCGGGAAGAAAGGGCAATAGCAATCAGCCCCAGCATTTT
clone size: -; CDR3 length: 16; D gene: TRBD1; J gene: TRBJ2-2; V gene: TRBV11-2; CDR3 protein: CASSPTDRGVPGELFF; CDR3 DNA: TGTGCCAGCAGCCCAACGGACAGGGGTGTCCCCGGGGAGCTGTTTTTT
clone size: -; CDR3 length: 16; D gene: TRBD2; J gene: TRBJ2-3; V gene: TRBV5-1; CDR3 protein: CASGHRGVESPGTQYF; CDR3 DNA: TGCGCCAGCGGTCACCGGGGGGTCGAGAGCCCGGGTACGCAGTATTTT
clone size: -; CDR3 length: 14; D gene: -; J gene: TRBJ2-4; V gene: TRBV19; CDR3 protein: CASSVNSAKNIQYF; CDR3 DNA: TGTGCCAGTAGTGTTAACAGCGCCAAAAACATTCAGTACTTC
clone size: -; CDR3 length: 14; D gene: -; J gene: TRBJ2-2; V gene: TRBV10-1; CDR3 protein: CASSDLVSTGELFF; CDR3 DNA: TGCGCCAGCAGTGACCTAGTTTCAACCGGGGAGCTGTTTTTT
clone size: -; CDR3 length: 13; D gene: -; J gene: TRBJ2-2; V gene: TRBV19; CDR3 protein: CASHTRNTGELFF; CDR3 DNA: TGTGCCAGCCACACTCGAAACACCGGGGAGCTGTTTTTT
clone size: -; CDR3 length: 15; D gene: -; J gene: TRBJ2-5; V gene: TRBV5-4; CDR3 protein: CASSLFSGVVKTQYF; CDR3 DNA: TGTGCCAGCAGCTTGTTTTCAGGGGTTGTAAAGACCCAGTACTTC